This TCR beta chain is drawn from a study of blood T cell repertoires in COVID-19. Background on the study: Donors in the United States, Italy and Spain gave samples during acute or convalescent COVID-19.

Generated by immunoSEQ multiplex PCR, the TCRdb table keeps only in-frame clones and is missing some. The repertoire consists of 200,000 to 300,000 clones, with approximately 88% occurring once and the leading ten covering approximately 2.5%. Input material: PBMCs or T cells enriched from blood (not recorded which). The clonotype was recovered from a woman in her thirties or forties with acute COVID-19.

The CDR3 is CASSRGTSGRIGRGELFF. CDR3 nucleotide sequence: TGTGCCAGCAGCCGAGGGACTAGCGGGAGAATTGGGCGCGGGGAGCTGTTTTTT. The chain employs TRBV3-1 (or the pseudogene TRBV3-2) and TRBJ2-2, with TRBD2 matching 14 bases. J lost 7 bases, V lost 4 bases, and 11 bases had no gene match. Germline lookup yields CDR1 LGHDT and CDR2 YNNKEL (reference sequence). The CDR3 runs 18 residues.